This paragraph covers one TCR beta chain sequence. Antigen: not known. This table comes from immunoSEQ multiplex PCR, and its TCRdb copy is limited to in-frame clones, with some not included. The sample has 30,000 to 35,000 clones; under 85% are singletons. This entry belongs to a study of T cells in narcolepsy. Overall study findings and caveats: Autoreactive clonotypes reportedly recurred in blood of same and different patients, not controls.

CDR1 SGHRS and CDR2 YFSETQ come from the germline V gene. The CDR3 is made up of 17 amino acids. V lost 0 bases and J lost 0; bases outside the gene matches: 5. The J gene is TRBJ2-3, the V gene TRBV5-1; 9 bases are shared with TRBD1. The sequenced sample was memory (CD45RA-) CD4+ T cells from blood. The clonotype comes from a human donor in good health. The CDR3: CASSLEGQGFSTDTQYF. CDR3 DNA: TGCGCCAGCAGCTTGGAGGGACAGGGCTTTAGCACAGATACGCAGTATTTT.